The text below deals with one T cell receptor (beta chain). Its target antigen remains unknown. Per-nucleotide qualities are absent, and no much larger clonotype sits a single base away. Enrollment in ICON was initiated in April 2016, and the last patient was enrolled in 2018. From a subcohort of some 76 patients, fresh tumor and matched uninvolved tissue were collected for in-depth immune analyses, including TCR sequencing. TCR sequencing was performed on DNA isolated from bulk tissue, without cell sorting. The immunoSEQ assay used for TCR sequencing gave the T-cell fraction in both tumor and uninvolved lung tissue. In the original analysis: For survival analysis, patients were divided into high (upper tertile) and low (lower two tertiles) T-cell fraction groups, which were compared by log-rank test. A signed-rank test was used to test differences in T-cell fraction between paired tumor and uninvolved lung samples. The source is immuneACCESS, and TCRdb retained only in-frame sequences with V and J called. Part of the clones is not carried over; for the studies checked, unresolved V genes explain less than half of this, and the remainder is unexplained. That table is the source of V, J and clone size, and D and trimming were worked out from the DNA. The sample contains around 8,900 clones, about three quarters of them found a single time. The ten biggest clones cover 14% to 15% of the sample.

This sample was taken from a study of tumor-infiltrating lymphocytes in localized non-small cell lung cancer listed by TCRdb under 2021. Describing the broader study: The cohort included patients whose samples were collected after neoadjuvant chemotherapy, as well as both smokers and never-smokers and several histologies. From each patient came resected tumor tissue plus uninvolved lung tissue from that same patient, and the uninvolved lung tissue was described as non-adjacent to the tumor. Flow cytometry, multiplex immunofluorescence, RNA-seq, exome sequencing and proteomics were applied to the same patients as TCR sequencing, which was one of several integrated assays. The overall ICON cohort comprised more than 130 surgical patients with localized non-small cell lung cancer whose tumors were resected. The paired tumor versus uninvolved lung comparison of immunoSEQ T-cell fraction included 45 to 65 patients.

CDR1 and CDR2, looked up from the germline V gene, are SGHDT and YYEEEE. The CDR3 numbers 12 residues from cysteine through phenylalanine. Only the CDR3 DNA stays, 36 bases, in frame from base 1. Between the V and J ends, shortened by 0 bases and 11 bases respectively, the junction contains 11 bases. Summary of the overall study and its limitations: Consistent with immunofluorescence CD3 counts, TCRbeta sequencing supported greater T cell infiltration in tumors than in uninvolved lung tissue. Since assay coverage differed from patient to patient depending on how much tissue was available, TCR sequencing was done for only a subset of the cohort. Recurrence-free survival showed no association with tumor T-cell fraction from TCR sequencing (p = 0.61). TCR-derived T-cell fraction did not differ between the flow cytometry-defined immunotypes IM1 (good prognosis) and IM2 (poor prognosis). Because different assays used different pieces of the same tissue, intratumor heterogeneity could not be separated from technical variation.

Source material: lung tumor tissue. The rearrangement combines TRBV5-6 with TRBJ1-1; no confident D gene assignment can be made. This TCR came from a human donor with non-small cell lung cancer. CDR3 loop: CASSLVQAEAFF. At the DNA level, the sequence is TGTGCCAGCAGCTTGGTCCAAGCAGAGGCTTTCTTT.